The 17 T cell receptor beta chains listed next were all sequenced from one sample in a study of early T cells in non-severe SARS-CoV-2 infection. Using its own MiXCR run on the 5' RACE reads, TCRdb lists one record per CDR3 protein. This sample has tens of thousands of distinct CDR3 sequences, with around 5.7% found just once. Here the sequenced sample was whole blood, taken at baseline. These receptors were taken from an adult who was a healthcare worker with PCR-confirmed SARS-CoV-2 infection or an uninfected control (not recorded which).

The table lists this clonotype with a few counts. This chain links TRBV29-1 with TRBJ2-5; TRBD2 agrees at 8 bases. The germline V gene has CDR1 SQVTM and CDR2 ANQGSEA. This CDR3 has 12 residues. The ends lost 5 bases at V and 4 bases at J; junction bases unmatched: 3. The CDR3 loop reads CSVSGGRETQYF. The CDR3 nucleotides are TGCAGCGTTAGCGGGGGTCGAGAGACCCAGTACTTC.

This clonotype has at least ten counts. This sequence joins TRBV11-2 and TRBJ2-5; TRBD1 matches at 9 bases. The CDR3 runs to 14 residues. Germline V gene data show CDR1 as SGHAT and CDR2 as FQNNGV. Trimming cost V 5 bases and J 3 bases; bases outside gene matches: 4. CDR3 sequence reads: CASSLRTGEETQYF. DNA for the CDR3: TGTGCCAGCAGCCTGAGGACAGGGGAAGAGACCCAGTACTTC.

This clonotype showed up just a few times. The chain carries TRBV7-2 and TRBJ2-5; D may be TRBD1 (7 bases). The CDR3 is 15 amino acids. Trimming took 5 bases from V and 1 from J, leaving 14 bases between them. CDR1 SGHTA and CDR2 FQGNSA come from the germline V gene. CDR3 DNA sequence: TGTGCCAGCAGCAAGGACCAGGGGGGCCAAGAGACCCAGTACTTC. Translated, it gives CASSKDQGGQETQYF.

This clonotype occurred many times. This rearrangement joins TRBV11-2 to TRBJ2-1, with 8 bases fitting TRBD2. The CDR3 runs 14 residues. The germline CDR1 and CDR2 sequences are SGHAT and FQNNGV. After removal of 5 bases from V and 8 bases from J, the junction contained 8 bases not matched to a gene. The chain's CDR3 is CASSPLSGADEQFF. Written as DNA, the CDR3 is TGTGCCAGCAGCCCACTTAGCGGGGCGGATGAGCAGTTCTTC.

This clonotype turned up a few times. This chain joins TRBV5-1 and TRBJ2-2; TRBD2 agrees at 9 bases. The CDR3 runs to 18 residues. Germline lookup yields CDR1 SGHRS and CDR2 YFSETQ. V shed 0 bases and J 1 base; nucleotides not matched to a gene: 7. For the CDR3, the DNA is TGCGCCAGCAGCTTGGAACCGGGACTAGCTGGGAACACCGGGGAGCTGTTTTTT. This codes for CASSLEPGLAGNTGELFF.

The J gene is TRBJ2-3, the V gene TRBV5-1; 9 bases map to TRBD1. Germline V gene data show CDR1 as SGHRS and CDR2 as YFSETQ. This CDR3 comprises 15 residues. V lost 1 base to trimming and J lost 3 bases; unmatched junction nucleotides: 3. CDR3 DNA: TGCGCCAGCAGCTTGTCTGGACAGGGGACAGATACGCAGTATTTT. Its protein product is CASSLSGQGTDTQYF. The full variable domain, rest sourced from reference TRBV5-1 and TRBJ2-3, is KAGVTQTPRYLIKTRGQQVTLSCSPISGHRSVSWYQQTPGQGLQFLFEYFSETQRNKGNFPGRFSGRQFSNSRSEMNVSTLELGDSALYLCASSLSGQGTDTQYFGPGTRLTVL.

In its sample, this clonotype was seen a few times. Written as DNA, the CDR3 is TGTGCCAGCTCACCCCAGACTAGCGGGAGCGACGAGCAGTACTTC. Amino acid sequence: CASSPQTSGSDEQYF. The gene calls are TRBV18 and TRBJ2-7; 12 positions match TRBD2. The CDR3 consists of 15 residues. From germline, CDR1 is KGHSH and CDR2 LQKENI. Trimming at V came to 3 bases and at J to 5 bases, leaving 5 bases not matched to a gene.

The chain uses TRBV7-9 and TRBJ2-1; tentatively, D is TRBD1 or TRBD2 (5 bases each). CDR1 and CDR2 (germline): SEHNR, FQNEAQ (reference sequence). CDR3 length: 17 residues. V was pared by 3 bases and J by 5 bases, with 20 bases between. CDR3 amino acids: CASSLGPRGLTNNEQFF. The CDR3 DNA sequence: TGTGCCAGCAGCTTGGGCCCCCGGGGCCTAACGAACAATGAGCAGTTCTTC.

In this sample, this clonotype turned up many times. This rearrangement joins TRBV7-2 to TRBJ2-3, with 7 bases that match TRBD2. Germline trimming cut 2 bases from V and 1 base from J; bases unmatched to any gene: 0. The CDR3 covers 14 residues. Looked up from germline, CDR1 is SGHTA and CDR2 is FQGNSA. CDR3: CASSLTSGTDTQYF. In DNA form, the CDR3 reads TGTGCCAGCAGCTTAACTAGCGGCACAGATACGCAGTATTTT.

This clonotype has at least ten counts. The chain employs TRBV6-6 and TRBJ1-6; D may be TRBD1 (6 bases). The CDR3 spans 14 residues. Germline V gene lookup returns CDR1 MNHNY and CDR2 SVGAGI (reference sequence). V gave up 0 bases and J gave up 6 bases, with 6 bases separating them. In DNA, the CDR3 is TGTGCCAGCAGTTACTCGGACAGTAATTCACCCCTCCACTTT. This encodes CASSYSDSNSPLHF.

The chain couples TRBV13 to TRBJ2-1; 10 bases map to TRBD2. The V and J ends lost 2 bases and 6 bases, in that order; junction bases with no gene match: 4. The length of the CDR3 is 15 residues. CDR1 is PRHDT, CDR2 FYEKMQ, per germline (reference sequence). Here the CDR3 reads CASSLIRLAGNEQFF. The CDR3, as DNA: TGTGCCAGCAGCTTAATCAGACTAGCGGGCAATGAGCAGTTCTTC. Full variable domain (missing parts from reference TRBV13 and TRBJ2-1): AAGVIQSPRHLIKEKRETATLKCYPIPRHDTVYWYQQGPGQDPQFLISFYEKMQSDKGSIPDRFSAQQFSDYHSELNMSSLELGDSALYFCASSLIRLAGNEQFFGPGTRLTVL.

This clonotype appeared many times. The J gene is TRBJ1-1, the V gene TRBV28; D ambiguous. V lost 6 bases and J lost 0, with 11 bases in between. Germline V gene data show CDR1 as MDHEN and CDR2 as SYDVKM. There are 14 residues in the CDR3. The CDR3 region has the DNA TGTGCCAGCAGCCCGCGATCTATGAACACTGAAGCTTTCTTT. Residues: CASSPRSMNTEAFF.

This clonotype was seen ten or more times. The chain carries TRBV7-2 and TRBJ1-5; perhaps TRBD1 as D (5 bases). The germline CDR1 and CDR2 sequences are SGHTA and FQGNSA. With 5 bases removed from V and 7 bases from J, the gap between germline ends came to 15 bases. This CDR3 spans 14 amino acids. CDR3 region: CASSADQGSQPQHF. CDR3 nucleotides: TGTGCCAGCAGCGCCGACCAGGGAAGCCAGCCCCAGCATTTT. Filled out from reference TRBV7-2 and TRBJ1-5, the complete variable domain reads GAGVSQSPSNKVTEKGKDVELRCDPISGHTALYWYRQSLGQGLEFLIYFQGNSAPDKSGLPSDRFSAERTGGSVSTLTIQRTQQEDSAVYLCASSADQGSQPQHFGDGTRLSIL.

This clonotype showed up just a few times. This rearrangement joins TRBV20-1 to TRBJ2-1; D uncertain. V lost 1 base to trimming and J lost 4 bases, with 26 bases between them. Germline assignment: CDR1 DFQATT and CDR2 SNEGSKA (reference sequence). CDR3 length: 19 residues. CDR3 amino acids: CSARANLVAPRWAYNEQFF. The CDR3 coding sequence is TGCAGTGCTAGAGCCAATCTAGTGGCCCCACGCTGGGCTTACAATGAGCAGTTCTTC.

This clonotype occurred many times. CDR3 coding DNA: TGCAGCGTCGACAGGGGAGGGAGCGGCAATGAGCAGTTCTTC. It codes for CSVDRGGSGNEQFF. This sequence joins TRBV29-1 and TRBJ2-1; possibly TRBD1 for D (8 bases). The V and J ends lost 6 bases and 6 bases respectively, with 18 bases between them. The CDR3 runs to 14 residues. The V gene's germline CDR1 is SQVTM and CDR2 ANQGSEA.

Only a few counts were recorded for this clonotype. This chain joins TRBV20-1 and TRBJ1-1; 10 nucleotides match TRBD1. Germline V CDR1 and CDR2: DFQATT, SNEGSKA (reference sequence). V lost 2 bases to trimming and J lost 5 bases; unmatched junction nucleotides: 8. This CDR3 spans 15 amino acids. CDR3 DNA: TGCAGTGCTAGACGGCCGGGACAGGGGTTGACTGAAGCTTTCTTT. Encoded protein: CSARRPGQGLTEAFF.

The chain recombines TRBV28 with TRBJ2-7; D not resolved. This CDR3 has 14 amino acids. The germline V gene has CDR1 MDHEN and CDR2 SYDVKM. Trimming cost V 5 bases and J 5 bases, with 16 bases left between them. The CDR3 bases are TGTGCCAGCAGTGTTCCTTACATGCAAAACGAGCAGTACTTC. Amino acids: CASSVPYMQNEQYF.